This T cell receptor beta chain came from a study of cytomegalovirus exposure and HLA in healthy donors. The assay was immunoSEQ multiplex PCR, and TCRdb's table has in-frame clones only and misses some. The sample has about 140,000 clones; 85% to 95% are singletons. Per germline, CDR1 MDHEN and CDR2 SYDVKM. The V and J ends lost 5 bases and 7 bases, in that order; junction bases with no gene match: 6. This CDR3 has 15 amino acids. Material: PBMCs. The V gene is TRBV28, the J gene TRBJ1-4, with 11 bases fitting TRBD1. This clonotype was obtained from a man between 18 and 35 years old in good health and CMV-seropositive. CDR3 residues: CASSPGTGGGEKLFF. The CDR3 DNA sequence: TGTGCCAGCAGTCCGGGGACAGGGGGTGGTGAAAAACTGTTTTTT.